The rows below give T cell receptor beta chains drawn from one sample of a study of T cell responses to AZD1222 COVID-19 vaccine. The repertoire was sequenced with immunoSEQ multiplex PCR; TCRdb's copy has only in-frame clones and lacks some. The top ten clones hold roughly 3.2% of a sample with 130,000 to 150,000 clones, around nine tenths of them seen once. Source: peripheral blood, taken on day 0 of AZD1222 vaccination. The receptor source for this set is an adult in good health. Both conserved end residues are part of each CDR3. Fields, in order: V gene, clone size, J gene, D gene, CDR3 protein, CDR3 DNA. A D gene is named only where the DNA matches it firmly. Only part of the rows carry a size: once, few, many, or a class if the clone is expanded.

V: TRBV19
size: .
J: TRBJ2-1
D: TRBD2
CDR3: CASSKTSGSIHEQFF
DNA: TGTGCCAGTAGTAAGACTAGCGGGAGTATCCATGAGCAGTTCTTC

V: TRBV19
size: .
J: TRBJ1-1
D: .
CDR3: CASSRVRDSEAFF
DNA: TGTGCCAGTAGTAGGGTAAGGGACTCTGAAGCTTTCTTT

V: TRBV11-3
size: .
J: TRBJ1-4
D: .
CDR3: CASSLGDATNEKLFF
DNA: TGTGCCAGCAGCTTAGGGGATGCAACTAATGAAAAACTGTTTTTT

V: TRBV19
size: .
J: TRBJ2-2
D: .
CDR3: CASGGQGYTGELFF
DNA: TGTGCCAGTGGAGGGCAGGGTTACACCGGGGAGCTGTTTTTT

V: TRBV6-5
size: .
J: TRBJ1-2
D: .
CDR3: CASSRGQRIPYGYTF
DNA: TGTGCCAGCAGCCGTGGACAGCGGATCCCCTATGGCTACACCTTC

V: TRBV2
size: .
J: TRBJ2-1
D: TRBD1
CDR3: CASPDRFRPYNEQFF
DNA: TGTGCCAGCCCGGACAGGTTTCGACCATACAATGAGCAGTTCTTC

V: TRBV29-1
size: .
J: TRBJ1-1
D: .
CDR3: CSVERQLGAFF
DNA: TGCAGCGTTGAGAGACAGCTTGGAGCTTTCTTT

V: TRBV30
size: once
J: TRBJ2-7
D: .
CDR3: CAWSAQFYEQYF
DNA: TGTGCCTGGAGCGCACAGTTTTACGAGCAGTACTTC

V: TRBV6-2/TRBV6-3
size: once
J: TRBJ2-7
D: .
CDR3: CASSYRGGSTTGAYEQYF
DNA: TGTGCCAGCAGTTATCGCGGGGGGTCTACTACAGGGGCCTACGAGCAGTACTTC

V: TRBV27
size: .
J: TRBJ2-5
D: TRBD1
CDR3: CASSGQGVFRETQYF
DNA: TGTGCCAGCAGTGGACAGGGGGTATTTCGGGAGACCCAGTACTTC

V: TRBV15
size: few
J: TRBJ1-6
D: .
CDR3: CATSSGSYNSPLHF
DNA: TGTGCCACCAGCAGCGGGTCCTATAATTCACCCCTCCACTTT

V: TRBV11-3
size: .
J: TRBJ2-4
D: TRBD2
CDR3: CASSLVGLAGVGAKNIQYF
DNA: TGTGCCAGCAGCTTAGTAGGACTAGCGGGAGTGGGGGCCAAAAACATTCAGTACTTC

V: TRBV7-2
size: .
J: TRBJ1-2
D: .
CDR3: CASSTGQNYGYTF
DNA: TGTGCCAGCAGTACCGGACAGAACTATGGCTACACCTTC

V: TRBV12-3/TRBV12-4
size: .
J: TRBJ1-1
D: .
CDR3: CASRPPGAEAFF
DNA: TGTGCCAGCAGACCCCCAGGGGCTGAAGCTTTCTTT

V: TRBV6-5
size: .
J: TRBJ2-3
D: .
CDR3: CASSSPADTQYF
DNA: TGTGCCAGCAGTTCCCCAGCGGATACGCAGTATTTT

V: TRBV3-1/TRBV3-2
size: .
J: TRBJ1-5
D: .
CDR3: CASSRGAAQPQHF
DNA: TGTGCCAGCAGCCGGGGGGCAGCTCAGCCCCAGCATTTT

V: TRBV3-1/TRBV3-2
size: .
J: TRBJ2-1
D: .
CDR3: CASSQGRNEQFF
DNA: TGTGCCAGCAGCCAAGGACGGAATGAGCAGTTCTTC

V: TRBV6-5
size: .
J: TRBJ1-2
D: TRBD1
CDR3: CASRTGGGYTF
DNA: TGTGCCAGCAGAACAGGGGGCGGCTACACCTTC

V: TRBV7-2
size: .
J: TRBJ2-7
D: .
CDR3: CASSPNSHRRHEQYF
DNA: TGTGCCAGCAGCCCAAACAGTCATCGACGCCACGAGCAGTACTTC

V: TRBV30
size: .
J: TRBJ2-7
D: .
CDR3: CAWGQGHEQYF
DNA: TGTGCCTGGGGTCAGGGCCACGAGCAGTACTTC

V: TRBV6-2/TRBV6-3
size: .
J: TRBJ2-1
D: TRBD2
CDR3: CASSYLTALSGGEQFF
DNA: TGTGCCAGCAGTTACTTGACAGCCCTTTCGGGGGGTGAGCAGTTCTTC

V: TRBV4-1
size: .
J: TRBJ2-7
D: TRBD2
CDR3: CASSGGLAGSYEQYF
DNA: TGCGCCAGCAGCGGCGGACTAGCGGGTTCCTACGAGCAGTACTTC

V: TRBV6-5
size: .
J: TRBJ1-1
D: TRBD1
CDR3: CASRQGGSTEAFF
DNA: TGTGCCAGCAGGCAGGGGGGCAGCACTGAAGCTTTCTTT

V: TRBV29-1
size: .
J: TRBJ2-5
D: .
CDR3: CSVIPRLGQGETQYF
DNA: TGCAGCGTTATACCACGTCTGGGGCAGGGCGAGACCCAGTACTTC

V: TRBV3-1/TRBV3-2
size: .
J: TRBJ2-2
D: .
CDR3: CASSPRRSTGELFF
DNA: TGTGCCAGCAGCCCACGACGGAGCACCGGGGAGCTGTTTTTT

V: TRBV7-8
size: .
J: TRBJ2-7
D: .
CDR3: CASSLGGSTREQYF
DNA: TGTGCCAGCAGCTTAGGGGGCTCTACGAGGGAGCAGTACTTC

V: TRBV2
size: .
J: TRBJ1-2
D: .
CDR3: CASSDRGDEDYGYTF
DNA: TGTGCCAGCAGTGATAGGGGGGATGAGGACTATGGCTACACCTTC

V: TRBV19
size: .
J: TRBJ2-2
D: TRBD2
CDR3: CASLAGGFNTGELFF
DNA: TGTGCCAGCCTAGCGGGAGGGTTTAACACCGGGGAGCTGTTTTTT

V: TRBV27
size: .
J: TRBJ2-5
D: .
CDR3: CASSLTDPRETQYF
DNA: TGTGCCAGCAGTTTAACGGACCCCAGAGAGACCCAGTACTTC

V: TRBV6-5
size: .
J: TRBJ1-3
D: .
CDR3: CASSRDPEGGNTIYF
DNA: TGTGCCAGCAGTCGGGACCCCGAGGGTGGAAACACCATATATTTT

V: TRBV6-6
size: .
J: TRBJ1-1
D: .
CDR3: CASSYLQLNTEAFF
DNA: TGTGCCAGCAGTTACTTACAGCTGAACACTGAAGCTTTCTTT

V: TRBV7-9
size: .
J: TRBJ2-1
D: TRBD2
CDR3: CASSPWASGFPNEQFF
DNA: TGTGCCAGCAGCCCCTGGGCTAGCGGGTTCCCCAATGAGCAGTTCTTC

V: TRBV7-2
size: .
J: TRBJ2-5
D: TRBD2
CDR3: CASSLNSGGIQETQYF
DNA: TGTGCCAGCAGCCTTAATAGCGGGGGTATTCAAGAGACCCAGTACTTC

V: TRBV3-1/TRBV3-2
size: .
J: TRBJ1-2
D: .
CDR3: CASSQGANLGYTF
DNA: TGTGCCAGCAGCCAAGGGGCGAATCTCGGCTACACCTTC

V: TRBV2
size: .
J: TRBJ1-5
D: TRBD1
CDR3: CATTGTANQPQHF
DNA: TGTGCCACCACCGGGACAGCCAATCAGCCCCAGCATTTT

V: TRBV21-1
size: once
J: TRBJ1-3
D: .
CDR3: CASLSANGNTIYF
DNA: TGTGCCTCCCTGAGCGCTAATGGAAACACCATATATTTT

V: TRBV6-4
size: few
J: TRBJ2-3
D: .
CDR3: CASSEMWSDTQYF
DNA: TGTGCCAGCAGTGAGATGTGGTCAGATACGCAGTATTTT

V: TRBV7-9
size: once
J: TRBJ2-7
D: .
CDR3: CASSLEGGTYEQYF
DNA: TGTGCCAGCAGCTTAGAGGGCGGTACCTACGAGCAGTACTTC

V: TRBV29-1
size: .
J: TRBJ2-1
D: .
CDR3: CSAQMVDSNEQFF
DNA: TGCAGCGCCCAGATGGTGGACAGTAATGAGCAGTTCTTC

V: TRBV7-9
size: .
J: TRBJ2-7
D: .
CDR3: CASSHGEDYEQYF
DNA: TGTGCCAGCAGCCATGGGGAGGACTACGAGCAGTACTTC

V: TRBV7-6
size: .
J: TRBJ1-4
D: TRBD1
CDR3: CASSLRGTGANEKLFF
DNA: TGTGCCAGCAGCTTAAGGGGGACAGGGGCGAATGAAAAACTGTTTTTT

V: TRBV13
size: .
J: TRBJ2-7
D: .
CDR3: CASNRVFEQYF
DNA: TGTGCCAGCAACAGGGTATTCGAGCAGTACTTC

V: TRBV29-1
size: .
J: TRBJ2-1
D: .
CDR3: CSGARTDEQFF
DNA: TGCAGCGGAGCTAGGACGGATGAGCAGTTCTTC

V: TRBV13
size: .
J: TRBJ2-3
D: TRBD2
CDR3: CASSLYPLAGTDTQYF
DNA: TGTGCCAGCAGCTTATACCCACTAGCGGGCACAGATACGCAGTATTTT

V: TRBV6-4
size: .
J: TRBJ1-3
D: .
CDR3: CASSEDSGNTIYF
DNA: TGTGCCAGCAGTGAAGATTCCGGAAACACCATATATTTT

V: TRBV27
size: few
J: TRBJ2-7
D: .
CDR3: CASSLGANEQYF
DNA: TGTGCCAGCAGTTTAGGGGCCAACGAGCAGTACTTC

V: TRBV24-1
size: .
J: TRBJ2-3
D: .
CDR3: CATSDYKTGLRSFSTDTQYF
DNA: TGTGCCACCAGTGATTACAAGACAGGCCTTCGTTCTTTTAGCACAGATACGCAGTATTTT

V: TRBV10-3
size: .
J: TRBJ2-7
D: .
CDR3: CAISALGLGFYEQYF
DNA: TGTGCCATCAGTGCCCTGGGGTTAGGGTTCTACGAGCAGTACTTC

V: TRBV6-2/TRBV6-3
size: once
J: TRBJ1-1
D: .
CDR3: CASSYDVGTEAFF
DNA: TGTGCCAGCAGTTACGACGTCGGGACTGAAGCTTTCTTT

V: TRBV10-3
size: .
J: TRBJ1-5
D: .
CDR3: CAISEKAGASNQPQHF
DNA: TGTGCCATCAGTGAGAAGGCAGGAGCTAGCAATCAGCCCCAGCATTTT

V: TRBV6-2/TRBV6-3
size: .
J: TRBJ1-2
D: TRBD1
CDR3: CASSQGQGSYGYTF
DNA: TGTGCCAGCAGTCAGGGACAGGGGAGCTATGGCTACACCTTC

V: TRBV14
size: .
J: TRBJ2-6
D: .
CDR3: CASRDSGANVLTF
DNA: TGTGCCAGCAGAGACTCTGGGGCCAACGTCCTGACTTTC

V: TRBV3-1/TRBV3-2
size: once
J: TRBJ2-1
D: .
CDR3: CASSPTGYSYNEQFF
DNA: TGTGCCAGCAGCCCGACCGGGTACTCCTACAATGAGCAGTTCTTC

V: TRBV12-3/TRBV12-4
size: .
J: TRBJ2-7
D: .
CDR3: CASSLSRRQYF
DNA: TGTGCCAGCAGTTTATCGCGAAGGCAGTACTTC

V: TRBV27
size: .
J: TRBJ2-3
D: TRBD2
CDR3: CASRAGGTDTQYF
DNA: TGTGCCAGCCGAGCGGGGGGAACAGATACGCAGTATTTT

V: TRBV28
size: .
J: TRBJ2-3
D: .
CDR3: CASSLVAIRDTQYF
DNA: TGTGCCAGCAGTTTAGTAGCCATTCGAGATACGCAGTATTTT

V: TRBV7-3
size: .
J: TRBJ1-1
D: .
CDR3: CASSLAMNTEAFF
DNA: TGTGCCAGCAGCTTAGCAATGAACACTGAAGCTTTCTTT

V: TRBV19
size: .
J: TRBJ2-5
D: .
CDR3: CASSTTGSGTQYF
DNA: TGTGCCAGTAGTACTACAGGATCAGGGACCCAGTACTTC

V: TRBV19
size: .
J: TRBJ1-2
D: .
CDR3: CASSIESRGNYGYTF
DNA: TGTGCCAGTAGTATAGAGTCCCGAGGGAACTATGGCTACACCTTC

V: TRBV30
size: .
J: TRBJ1-5
D: .
CDR3: CAWQGEGNQPQHF
DNA: TGTGCCTGGCAGGGAGAGGGCAATCAGCCCCAGCATTTT